The 26 T cell receptor beta chains presented below share a single source sample, sequenced in a study of Graves' ophthalmopathy and Graves' hyperthyroidism. Amplifying from RNA transcripts, the study obtained TCR beta CDR3 regions. Investigators did first-round RT-PCR with HTBI primers, then second-round multiplex PCR. One entry per CDR3 protein, called by TCRdb with MiXCR from the multiplex PCR reads. Counted here are about 390,000 distinct CDR3 sequences, 15% occurring once; the ten biggest clones make up about 7%. The sequencing input was peripheral blood. These receptors all stem from a woman younger than 30 with stable Graves' hyperthyroidism.

This clonotype was seen many times. CDR3 DNA sequence: TGTGCCAGCAGTTACGGGACAGGGCGGACTGAAGCTTTCTTT. Its translation is CASSYGTGRTEAFF. The rearrangement joins TRBV6-5 to TRBJ1-1; the match to TRBD1 covers 9 bases. The CDR3 has 14 amino acids. Trimming removed 2 bases from V and 5 bases from J; junction bases left unmatched: 3. CDR1 is MNHEY, CDR2 SVGAGI, per germline.

This clonotype was picked up many times. The chain carries TRBV9 and TRBJ2-7, with 7 bases lining up with TRBD1. The CDR3 length is 16 residues. The trim removed 4 bases at V and 2 bases at J, leaving 12 bases unmatched. Germline V CDR1 and CDR2: SGDLS, YYNGEE. CDR3 protein: CASSPHARGTAYEQYF. As DNA, the CDR3 is TGTGCCAGCAGCCCCCACGCCCGAGGGACAGCCTACGAGCAGTACTTC. Looking up the rest from reference TRBV9 and TRBJ2-7 gives the full variable domain: DSGVTQTPKHLITATGQRVTLRCSPRSGDLSVYWYQQSLDQGLQFLIQYYNGEERAKGNILERFSAQQFPDLHSELNLSSLELGDSALYFCASSPHARGTAYEQYFGPGTRLTVT.

The chain combines TRBV12-3 or TRBV12-4 with TRBJ2-7; D is unresolved. This CDR3 spans 13 amino acids. Trimming removed 6 bases at V and 0 bases at J, with 9 bases between. The CDR3 region is CASRLDSSYEQYF. The CDR3 DNA reads TGTGCCAGCAGGTTGGATAGCTCCTACGAGCAGTACTTC.

This clonotype was seen repeatedly, ten times or more. V is TRBV6-5 and J is TRBJ2-5; perhaps TRBD2 as D (6 bases). This CDR3 is 17 amino acids long. Germline lookup yields CDR1 MNHEY and CDR2 SVGAGI. Trimming stripped 4 bases from V and 2 bases from J, with 20 bases between. The CDR3 DNA follows: TGTGCCAGCAGTTCCCCGGGCGGGAACCAACTTCAAGAGACCCAGTACTTC. It codes for CASSSPGGNQLQETQYF.

This clonotype was found many times. V and J are TRBV19 and TRBJ1-2; D is possibly TRBD1 (5 bases). V dropped 3 bases and J dropped 4 bases, with 15 bases sitting between them. Germline-derived CDR1 and CDR2 are LNHDA and SQIVND (reference sequence). The CDR3 extends over 15 amino acids. CDR3 bases: TGTGCCAGTAGTATCTTAGGGACGGCGCTCTATGGCTACACCTTC. Translation gives CASSILGTALYGYTF.

This clonotype was seen at least ten times. The chain employs TRBV14 and TRBJ1-1; D uncertain. The CDR3 loop spans 15 amino acids. Between the trimmed V and J ends, which lost 1 base and 1 base, there was a span of 10 bases. Per germline, CDR1 SGHDN and CDR2 FVKESK. CDR3 residues: CASSQAGLTNTEAFF. CDR3 nucleotide sequence: TGTGCCAGCAGCCAAGCGGGCCTTACGAACACTGAAGCTTTCTTT.

Regarding this clonotype: This sequence may be a read error, since a much larger clone differs from it by one base. The rearrangement uses TRBV5-1 and TRBJ1-2; TRBD1 matches 8 bases. Losses at the gene ends were 4 bases for V and 6 bases for J; bases not matched to a gene: 11. This CDR3 has 15 amino acids. Germline CDR1 and CDR2: SGHRS and YFSETQ. This chain's CDR3 is CASSRAGGAFDGYTF. In nucleotides, the CDR3 is TGCGCCAGCAGCCGAGCAGGGGGCGCGTTCGATGGCTACACCTTC.

This clonotype has a count of ten or more. The J gene is TRBJ2-3, the V gene TRBV12-5; D is unclear. Trimming removed 8 bases at V and 4 bases at J, with 7 bases between. Germline CDR1 and CDR2: LGHNT and FRNRAP. This CDR3 has 11 amino acids. In nucleotides, the CDR3 is TGTGCTAGTAGGATGGCAGATACGCAGTATTTT. Translating gives CASRMADTQYF.

This clonotype has only a few counts. This chain joins TRBV7-6 and TRBJ2-2, with 8 bases matching TRBD2. V shed 0 bases and J 6 bases; nucleotides not matched to a gene: 6. This CDR3 is 16 amino acids long. Germline values: CDR1 SGHVS, CDR2 FNYEAQ. This chain's CDR3 is CASSLASRGGSGELFF. The CDR3 DNA sequence: TGTGCCAGCAGCTTAGCTTCTCGGGGGGGCTCCGGGGAGCTGTTTTTT.

This clonotype was detected ten times or more. CDR3 sequence reads: CASRRDGVYGYTF. CDR3 DNA sequence: TGTGCCAGCAGGAGGGACGGAGTCTATGGCTACACCTTC. The rearrangement links TRBV6-2 or TRBV6-3 to TRBJ1-2, with a possible D match to TRBD1 (5 bases). From germline, CDR1 is MNHEY and CDR2 SVGEGT. This CDR3 contains 13 residues. Trimming left V 6 bases short and J 4 bases short, with 12 bases between.

In this sample, this clonotype turned up a few times. This chain links TRBV20-1 with TRBJ1-6; 10 bases agree with TRBD1. V lost 1 base to trimming and J lost 8 bases; unmatched junction nucleotides: 2. From germline, CDR1 is DFQATT and CDR2 SNEGSKA (reference sequence). This CDR3 has 14 amino acids. The CDR3 coding sequence is TGCAGTGCTAGAGGGGGGACAGGGGATTCACCCCTCCACTTT. Encoded protein: CSARGGTGDSPLHF.

The chain links TRBV20-1 to TRBJ2-7; 12 positions match TRBD2. V lost 0 bases, J lost 4 bases, and 10 bases stayed unmatched. Germline V lookup: CDR1 DFQATT, CDR2 SNEGSKA (reference sequence). The CDR3 has 17 residues. The CDR3 loop reads CSARDGLAGGLPYEQYF. CDR3 DNA: TGCAGTGCTAGAGATGGCCTAGCGGGGGGGCTCCCTTACGAGCAGTACTTC.

At least ten counts were recorded for this clonotype. CDR3: CSARSDWNSGNTIYF. CDR3 DNA: TGCAGTGCTAGAAGCGACTGGAACTCTGGAAACACCATATATTTT. The gene calls are TRBV20-1 and TRBJ1-3; D not resolved. CDR3 length equals 15 residues. V was clipped by 2 bases and J by 0 bases, with 11 bases between them. Looked up from germline, CDR1 is DFQATT and CDR2 is SNEGSKA (reference sequence).

This clonotype was seen ten or more times. The chain combines TRBV6-1 with TRBJ1-5; 12 bases line up with TRBD1. The CDR3 contains 15 residues. The germline V gene has CDR1 MNHNS and CDR2 SASEGT. Trimming cost V 6 bases and J 7 bases; bases outside gene matches: 7. The CDR3 DNA sequence: TGTGCCAGCAGCAACCCCGGGACAGGGGGCCAGCCCCAGCATTTT. Translation: CASSNPGTGGQPQHF.

This clonotype was seen repeatedly, ten times or more. V and J are TRBV9 and TRBJ2-5; D not resolved. CDR3 length equals 12 residues. Germline lookup yields CDR1 SGDLS and CDR2 YYNGEE. V gave up 1 base and J gave up 5 bases, with 6 bases separating them. CDR3 in amino acids: CASSVTRETQYF. CDR3 DNA: TGTGCCAGCAGCGTAACGAGGGAGACCCAGTACTTC.

This chain connects TRBV6-4 to TRBJ2-2; 9 bases agree with TRBD1. The CDR3 contains 14 residues. The germline CDR1 and CDR2 sequences are MRHNA and SNTAGT. Unmatched junction bases numbered 3, after V lost 7 bases and J lost 3 bases. The CDR3 spells CASNTGGDTGELFF. CDR3 coding DNA: TGTGCCAGCAATACAGGGGGCGACACCGGGGAGCTGTTTTTT.

Ten or more counts support this clonotype. The CDR3 DNA reads as TGCGCCAGCAGCTTGGACTGGGTTATCCATTCACCCCTCCACTTT. It translates to CASSLDWVIHSPLHF. The rearrangement joins TRBV5-1 to TRBJ1-6; D not resolved. V was trimmed by 0 bases and J by 8 bases, leaving 12 bases between them. The CDR3 length is 15 residues. CDR1 SGHRS and CDR2 YFSETQ come from the germline V gene.

This clonotype was seen at least ten times. The chain carries TRBV6-1 and TRBJ1-1; D is ambiguous. The CDR3 spans 12 residues. Germline V gene data show CDR1 as MNHNS and CDR2 as SASEGT. Trimming removed 6 bases at V and 2 bases at J, with 7 bases between. In DNA, the CDR3 is TGTGCCAGCAGATGGGGTAACACTGAAGCTTTCTTT. Encoded protein: CASRWGNTEAFF.

This clonotype came up many times. The chain has TRBV2 and TRBJ2-2; 8 bases are a match to TRBD2. Germline values: CDR1 SNHLY, CDR2 FYNNEI. The V segment lost 6 bases and the J segment 3 bases; nucleotides outside the gene matches: 3. The CDR3 is 14 amino acids. The CDR3 region has the DNA TGTGCCAGCAGGACCGGGGGGGACACCGGGGAGCTGTTTTTT. This translates into CASRTGGDTGELFF.

This clonotype was seen a few times. The chain combines TRBV5-1 with TRBJ1-1; D remains ambiguous. Per germline, CDR1 SGHRS and CDR2 YFSETQ. There are 14 residues in the CDR3. V lost 7 bases, J lost 4 bases, and 17 bases lay in between. The CDR3 reads CASGRAPEGTEAFF. In DNA form, the CDR3 reads TGCGCCAGCGGACGGGCTCCGGAGGGCACTGAAGCTTTCTTT.

Many counts were recorded for this clonotype. V and J are TRBV19 and TRBJ1-1; D gene uncertain. CDR1 is LNHDA, CDR2 SQIVND, per germline (reference sequence). V lost 8 bases to trimming and J lost 3 bases, with 10 bases between them. This CDR3 contains 12 residues. The CDR3 coding sequence is TGTGCCAGTCTTAGGGAGGACACTGAAGCTTTCTTT. It encodes CASLREDTEAFF.

This clonotype was seen at least ten times. The J gene is TRBJ1-1, the V gene TRBV2; D is unclear. V lost 6 bases and J 1 base, leaving 15 bases between the germline ends. This CDR3 has 15 residues. Germline V gives CDR1 SNHLY, CDR2 FYNNEI. The CDR3 loop is CASRRWTGKNTEAFF. The CDR3, as DNA: TGTGCCAGCAGACGTTGGACGGGAAAGAACACTGAAGCTTTCTTT.

This clonotype was picked up many times. The chain recombines TRBV7-2 with TRBJ1-1; D perhaps matches TRBD1 (6 bases). The CDR3 totals 12 residues. Germline V gene lookup returns CDR1 SGHTA and CDR2 FQGNSA. The V end lost 5 bases, the J end lost 6 bases, and 10 bases lay between the germline ends. The CDR3 sequence is CASSRRGAEAFF. CDR3 DNA sequence: TGTGCCAGCAGCCGCAGGGGCGCTGAAGCTTTCTTT.

This clonotype was seen only a few times. A much larger clone is a single base away; this may be a read error. The chain uses TRBV20-1 and TRBJ2-5; TRBD2 matches 9 bases. The germline V gene has CDR1 DFQATT and CDR2 SNEGSKA (reference sequence). The CDR3 contains 15 residues. CDR3 region: CSTRDSSGVQETQYF. As DNA, the CDR3 is TGCAGTACTAGAGATTCTAGCGGGGTGCAAGAGACCCAGTACTTC.

The chain employs TRBV20-1 and TRBJ1-2; D might be TRBD1 (5 bases). This CDR3 region has 13 residues. Per the germline V gene, CDR1 is DFQATT and CDR2 is SNEGSKA (reference sequence). Trimming left V 2 bases short and J 3 bases short, with 10 bases between. This CDR3 reads CSARQGGDYGYTF. The DNA for the CDR3 is TGCAGTGCTAGACAGGGTGGAGACTATGGCTACACCTTC.

The CDR3 is CASGGEGQPQHF. CDR3 DNA: TGTGCCAGCGGAGGGGAGGGCCAGCCCCAGCATTTT. The gene calls are TRBV9 and TRBJ1-5; possible D gene TRBD1, 5 bases. Germline assignment: CDR1 SGDLS and CDR2 YYNGEE. The CDR3 totals 12 residues. Trimming removed 7 bases from V and 7 bases from J, with 12 bases in between.